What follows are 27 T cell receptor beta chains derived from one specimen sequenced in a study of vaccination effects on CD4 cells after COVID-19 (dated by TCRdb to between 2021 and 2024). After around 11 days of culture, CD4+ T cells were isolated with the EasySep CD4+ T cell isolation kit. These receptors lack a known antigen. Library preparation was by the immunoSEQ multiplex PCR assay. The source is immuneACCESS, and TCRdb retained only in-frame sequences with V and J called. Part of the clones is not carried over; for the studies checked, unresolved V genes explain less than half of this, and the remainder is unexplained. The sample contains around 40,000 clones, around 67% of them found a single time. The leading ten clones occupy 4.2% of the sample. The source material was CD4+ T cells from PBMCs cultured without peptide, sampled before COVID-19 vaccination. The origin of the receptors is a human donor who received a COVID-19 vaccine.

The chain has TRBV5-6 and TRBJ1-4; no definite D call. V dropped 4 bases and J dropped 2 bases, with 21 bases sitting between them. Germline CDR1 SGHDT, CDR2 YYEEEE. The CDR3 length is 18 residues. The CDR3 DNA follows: TGTGCCAGCAGCCTCCTGTCGGCAGGCTCCCGCACTAATGAAAAACTGTTTTTT. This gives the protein CASSLLSAGSRTNEKLFF. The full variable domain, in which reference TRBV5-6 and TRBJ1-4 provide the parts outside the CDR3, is DAGVTQSPTHLIKTRGQQVTLRCSPKSGHDTVSWYQQALGQGPQFIFQYYEEEERQRGNFPDRFSGHQFPNYSSELNVNALLLGDSALYLCASSLLSAGSRTNEKLFFGSGTQLSVL.

This chain's CDR3 is CASSPYRDRTEAFF. The DNA of the CDR3 is TGTGCCAGCAGCCCTTACAGGGATCGGACTGAAGCTTTCTTT. The rearrangement links TRBV7-9 to TRBJ1-1; D is perhaps TRBD1 (6 bases). Per the germline V gene, CDR1 is SEHNR and CDR2 is FQNEAQ (reference sequence). V lost 5 bases and J 5 bases, leaving 15 bases between the germline ends. This CDR3 has 14 residues. The full variable domain, rest sourced from reference TRBV7-9 and TRBJ1-1, is DTGVSQNPRHKITKRGQNVTFRCDPISEHNRLYWYRQTLGQGPEFLTYFQNEAQLEKSRLLSDRFSAERPKGSFSTLEIQRTEQGDSAMYLCASSPYRDRTEAFFGQGTRLTVV.

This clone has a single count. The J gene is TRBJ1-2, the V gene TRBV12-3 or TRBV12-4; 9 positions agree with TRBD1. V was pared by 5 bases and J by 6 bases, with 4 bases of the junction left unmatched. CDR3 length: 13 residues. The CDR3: CASSEGQGNGYTF. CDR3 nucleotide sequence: TGTGCCAGCAGTGAGGGACAGGGTAATGGCTACACCTTC.

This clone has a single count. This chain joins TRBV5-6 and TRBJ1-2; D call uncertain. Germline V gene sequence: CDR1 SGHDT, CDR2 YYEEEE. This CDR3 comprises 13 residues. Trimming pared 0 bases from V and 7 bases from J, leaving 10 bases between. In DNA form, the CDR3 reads TGTGCCAGCAGCTTGGGGCAGGCTCGTGGCTACACCTTC. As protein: CASSLGQARGYTF.

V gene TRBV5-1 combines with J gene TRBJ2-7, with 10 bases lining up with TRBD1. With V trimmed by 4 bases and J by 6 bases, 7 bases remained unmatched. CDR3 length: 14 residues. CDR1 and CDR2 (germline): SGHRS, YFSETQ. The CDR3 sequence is CASSGQGQGSEQYF. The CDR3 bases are TGCGCCAGCAGCGGACAGGGACAGGGGAGCGAGCAGTACTTC.

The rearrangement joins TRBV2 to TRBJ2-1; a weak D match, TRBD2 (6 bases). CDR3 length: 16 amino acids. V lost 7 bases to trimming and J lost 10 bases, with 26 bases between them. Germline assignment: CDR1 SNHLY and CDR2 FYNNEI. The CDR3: CASKENSGRAGGEQFF. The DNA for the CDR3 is TGTGCCAGCAAGGAGAACAGCGGACGGGCCGGAGGGGAGCAGTTCTTC.

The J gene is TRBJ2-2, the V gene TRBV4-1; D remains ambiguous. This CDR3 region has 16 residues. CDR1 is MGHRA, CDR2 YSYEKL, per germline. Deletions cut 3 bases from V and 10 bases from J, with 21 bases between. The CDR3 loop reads CASSHDGFFGPAELFF. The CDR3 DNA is TGCGCCAGCAGCCATGACGGGTTTTTTGGTCCGGCGGAGCTGTTTTTT.

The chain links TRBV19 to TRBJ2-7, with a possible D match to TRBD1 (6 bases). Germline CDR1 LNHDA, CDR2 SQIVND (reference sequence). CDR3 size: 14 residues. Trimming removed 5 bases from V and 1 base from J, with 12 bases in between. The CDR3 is CASSEQGASYEQYF. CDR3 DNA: TGTGCCAGTAGTGAACAGGGAGCATCCTACGAGCAGTACTTC.

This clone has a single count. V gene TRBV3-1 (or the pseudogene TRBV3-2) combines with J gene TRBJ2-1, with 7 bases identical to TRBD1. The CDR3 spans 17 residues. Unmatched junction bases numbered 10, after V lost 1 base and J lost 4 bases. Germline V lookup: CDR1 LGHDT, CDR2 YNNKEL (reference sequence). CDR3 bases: TGTGCCAGCAGCCAAGTAAGCCGTGGACAGGCATACAATGAGCAGTTCTTC. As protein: CASSQVSRGQAYNEQFF.

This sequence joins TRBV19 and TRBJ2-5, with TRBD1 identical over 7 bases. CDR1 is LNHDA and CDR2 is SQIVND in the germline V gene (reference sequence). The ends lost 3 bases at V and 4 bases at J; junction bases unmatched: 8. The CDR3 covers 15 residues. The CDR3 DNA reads TGTGCCAGTAGTATCCCCAACAGGGGTGGAGAGACCCAGTACTTC. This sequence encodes CASSIPNRGGETQYF. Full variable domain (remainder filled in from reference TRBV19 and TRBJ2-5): DGGITQSPKYLFRKEGQNVTLSCEQNLNHDAMYWYRQDPGQGLRLIYYSQIVNDFQKGDIAEGYSVSREKKESFPLTVTSAQKNPTAFYLCASSIPNRGGETQYFGPGTRLLVL.

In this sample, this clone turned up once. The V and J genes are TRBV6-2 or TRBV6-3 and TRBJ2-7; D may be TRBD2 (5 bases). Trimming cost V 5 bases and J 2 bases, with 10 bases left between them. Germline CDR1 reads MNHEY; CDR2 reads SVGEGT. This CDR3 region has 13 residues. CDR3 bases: TGTGCCAGCAGTGCTAGCCGCACCTACGAGCAGTACTTC. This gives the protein CASSASRTYEQYF.

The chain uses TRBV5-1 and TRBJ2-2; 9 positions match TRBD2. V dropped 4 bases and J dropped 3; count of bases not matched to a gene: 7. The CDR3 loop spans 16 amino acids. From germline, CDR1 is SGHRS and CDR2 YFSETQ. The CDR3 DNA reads TGCGCCAGCAGCCTAGAGACTAGCGGACACACCGGGGAGCTGTTTTTT. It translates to CASSLETSGHTGELFF.

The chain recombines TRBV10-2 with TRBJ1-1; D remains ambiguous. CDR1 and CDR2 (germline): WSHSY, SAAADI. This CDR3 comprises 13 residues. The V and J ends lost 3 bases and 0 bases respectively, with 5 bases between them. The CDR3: CASSDQMNTEAFF. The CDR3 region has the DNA TGCGCCAGCAGTGATCAGATGAACACTGAAGCTTTCTTT.

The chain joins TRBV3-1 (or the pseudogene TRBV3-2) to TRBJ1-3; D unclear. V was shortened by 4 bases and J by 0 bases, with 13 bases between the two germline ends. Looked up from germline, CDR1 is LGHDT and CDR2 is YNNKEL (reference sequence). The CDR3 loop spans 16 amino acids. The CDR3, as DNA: TGTGCCAGCAGCCTCGAGGCCATGAGCTCTGGAAACACCATATATTTT. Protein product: CASSLEAMSSGNTIYF.

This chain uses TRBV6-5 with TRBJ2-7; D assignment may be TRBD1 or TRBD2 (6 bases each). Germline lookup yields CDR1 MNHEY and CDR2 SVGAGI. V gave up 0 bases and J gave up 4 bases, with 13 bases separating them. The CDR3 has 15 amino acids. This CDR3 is CASSYSGRGGYEQYF. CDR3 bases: TGTGCCAGCAGTTACTCGGGCAGGGGAGGATACGAGCAGTACTTC.

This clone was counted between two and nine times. The chain's CDR3 is CASSVGSLASYEQYF. The DNA for the CDR3 is TGTGCCAGCAGCGTAGGGTCACTAGCATCCTACGAGCAGTACTTC. The gene calls are TRBV9 and TRBJ2-7; D is perhaps TRBD2 (6 bases). CDR1 and CDR2 (germline): SGDLS, YYNGEE. Trimming removed 0 bases at V and 1 base at J, with 11 bases between. The CDR3 runs 15 residues.

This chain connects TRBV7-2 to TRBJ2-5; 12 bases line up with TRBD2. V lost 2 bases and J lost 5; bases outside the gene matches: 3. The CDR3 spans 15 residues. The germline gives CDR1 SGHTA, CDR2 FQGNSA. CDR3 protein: CASSLSGTSGETQYF. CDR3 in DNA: TGTGCCAGCAGCTTATCAGGGACTAGCGGGGAGACCCAGTACTTC.

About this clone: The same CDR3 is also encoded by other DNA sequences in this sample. The CDR3 region is CASSLGQVNSPLHF. The CDR3, as DNA: TGTGCCAGCAGCTTAGGGCAGGTCAATTCACCCCTCCACTTT. J is TRBJ1-6 and V is TRBV7-9; D gene uncertain. This CDR3 is built from 14 residues. CDR1 and CDR2 (germline): SEHNR, FQNEAQ (reference sequence). Trimming cost V 1 base and J 7 bases, with 8 bases left between them. Full variable domain (remainder filled in from reference TRBV7-9 and TRBJ1-6): DTGVSQNPRHKITKRGQNVTFRCDPISEHNRLYWYRQTLGQGPEFLTYFQNEAQLEKSRLLSDRFSAERPKGSFSTLEIQRTEQGDSAMYLCASSLGQVNSPLHFGNGTRLTVT.

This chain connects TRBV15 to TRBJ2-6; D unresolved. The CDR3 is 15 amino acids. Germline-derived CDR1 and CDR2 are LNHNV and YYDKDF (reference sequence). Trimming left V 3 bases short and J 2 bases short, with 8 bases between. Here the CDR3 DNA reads TGTGCCACCAGCAGCGAAAGGCCTGGGGCCAACGTCCTGACTTTC. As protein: CATSSERPGANVLTF.

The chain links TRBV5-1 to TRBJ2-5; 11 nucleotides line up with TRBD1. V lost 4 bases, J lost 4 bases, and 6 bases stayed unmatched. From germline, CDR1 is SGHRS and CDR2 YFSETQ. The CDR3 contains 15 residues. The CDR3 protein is CASSIPGTGGETQYF. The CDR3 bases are TGCGCCAGCAGCATCCCCGGGACAGGGGGAGAGACCCAGTACTTC.

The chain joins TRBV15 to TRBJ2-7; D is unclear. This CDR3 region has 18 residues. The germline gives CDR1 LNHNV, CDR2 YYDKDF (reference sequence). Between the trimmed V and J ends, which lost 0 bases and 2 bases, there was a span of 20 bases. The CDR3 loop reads CATSRESLQTIGPYEQYF. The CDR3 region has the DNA TGTGCCACCAGCAGAGAGTCCCTCCAAACGATAGGACCCTACGAGCAGTACTTC.

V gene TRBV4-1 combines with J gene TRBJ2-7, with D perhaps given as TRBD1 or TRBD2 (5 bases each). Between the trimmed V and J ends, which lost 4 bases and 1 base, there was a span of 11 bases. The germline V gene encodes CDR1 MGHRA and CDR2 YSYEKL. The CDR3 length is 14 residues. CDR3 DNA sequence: TGCGCCAGCAGCCGACCGGGACGGTCCTACGAGCAGTACTTC. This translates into CASSRPGRSYEQYF.

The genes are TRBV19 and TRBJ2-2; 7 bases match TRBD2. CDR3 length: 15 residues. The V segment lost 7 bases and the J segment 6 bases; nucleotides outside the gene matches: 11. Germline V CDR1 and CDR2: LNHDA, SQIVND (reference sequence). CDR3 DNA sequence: TGTGCCAGTAAGGAAACCAGCGGGGTCGCCGGGGAGCTGTTTTTT. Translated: CASKETSGVAGELFF.

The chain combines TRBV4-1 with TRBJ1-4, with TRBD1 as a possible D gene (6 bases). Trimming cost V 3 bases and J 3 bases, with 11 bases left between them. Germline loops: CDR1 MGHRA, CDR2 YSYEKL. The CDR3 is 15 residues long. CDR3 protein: CASSQFNRANEKLFF. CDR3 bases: TGCGCCAGCAGCCAGTTTAACAGGGCTAATGAAAAACTGTTTTTT.

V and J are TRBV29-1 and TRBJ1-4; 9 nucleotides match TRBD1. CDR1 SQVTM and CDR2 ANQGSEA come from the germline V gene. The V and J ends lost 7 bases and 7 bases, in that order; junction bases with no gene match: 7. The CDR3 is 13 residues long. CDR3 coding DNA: TGCAGCGCCCAACAGGGGGCGAGTGAAAAACTGTTTTTT. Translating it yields CSAQQGASEKLFF.

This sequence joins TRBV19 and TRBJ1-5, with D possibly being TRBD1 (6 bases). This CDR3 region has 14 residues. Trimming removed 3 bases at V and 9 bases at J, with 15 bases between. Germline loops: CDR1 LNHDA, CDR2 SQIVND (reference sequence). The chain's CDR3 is CASSIVGAGGPQHF. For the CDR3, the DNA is TGTGCCAGTAGTATTGTGGGGGCCGGGGGGCCCCAGCATTTT.

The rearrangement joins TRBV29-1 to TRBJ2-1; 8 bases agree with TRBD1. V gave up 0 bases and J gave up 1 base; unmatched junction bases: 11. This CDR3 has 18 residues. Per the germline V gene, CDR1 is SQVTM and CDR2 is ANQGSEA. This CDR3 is CSVEDLQGTGGSYNEQFF. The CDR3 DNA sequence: TGCAGCGTTGAAGATCTTCAGGGAACAGGGGGATCCTACAATGAGCAGTTCTTC.